What follows are 9 T cell receptor beta chains derived from one specimen sequenced in a study of blood T cell repertoires in COVID-19. TCRdb keeps only in-frame clones here, not all; method: immunoSEQ multiplex PCR. The sample shows some 200,000 clones, over 75% of them seen only once. Sequences were obtained from peripheral blood. The origin of the receptors is a man older than 75 with acute or convalescent COVID-19.

V is TRBV19 and J is TRBJ2-1; 11 bases are shared with TRBD2. The germline gives CDR1 LNHDA, CDR2 SQIVND (reference sequence). The CDR3 length is 15 residues. Trimming took 6 bases from V and 3 from J; bases not matched to a gene: 4. DNA of the CDR3: TGTGCCAGTAGGCTAACTAGCGGGGGCTACAATGAGCAGTTCTTC. Translating it yields CASRLTSGGYNEQFF.

V is TRBV6-2 or TRBV6-3 and J is TRBJ2-7; 14 bases map to TRBD2. In germline, CDR1 is MNHEY, CDR2 SVGEGT. The CDR3 extends over 20 amino acids. The junction had 16 bases not matched to a gene; V was cut back by 0 bases and J by 6 bases. CDR3 in amino acids: CASSYSSLSGLAGDGREQYF. The CDR3 coding sequence is TGTGCCAGCAGTTACTCCTCGCTCTCGGGACTAGCGGGAGATGGGCGCGAGCAGTACTTC.

This clone showed up just a few times. The chain couples TRBV6-4 to TRBJ2-7; 12 bases are shared with TRBD2. The CDR3 runs 17 residues. V lost 0 bases, J lost 2 bases, and 5 bases stayed unmatched. Germline CDR1 reads MRHNA; CDR2 reads SNTAGT. The CDR3 region has the DNA TGTGCCAGCAGTGACTCTAGGACTAGCGGGACGCCCTACGAGCAGTACGTC. The encoded protein is CASSDSRTSGTPYEQYV.

The chain couples TRBV23-1 to TRBJ2-7; D is perhaps TRBD1 (6 bases). TRBV23-1 is an ORF, and what it does is uncertain. This CDR3 has 16 amino acids. V lost 0 bases and J 2 bases, leaving 14 bases between the germline ends. The CDR3 loop is CASSQSFRGPPYEQYV. The CDR3 nucleotides read TGCGCCAGCAGTCAATCGTTCAGGGGCCCTCCCTACGAGCAGTACGTC.

CDR3: CASSRLPVPEQFF. In DNA, the CDR3 is TGCGCCAGCAGCCGCCTCCCGGTTCCTGAGCAGTTCTTC. V gene TRBV5-1 combines with J gene TRBJ2-1; D ambiguous. V lost 4 bases and J 9 bases, leaving 14 bases between the germline ends. In germline, CDR1 is SGHRS, CDR2 YFSETQ. The CDR3 runs 13 residues.

This chain joins TRBV28 and TRBJ1-1; D call uncertain. Per germline, CDR1 MDHEN and CDR2 SYDVKM. V was cut by 2 bases and J by 1 base, with 11 bases left in between. The CDR3 totals 15 residues. The CDR3: CASSLRRRRNTEAFF. The CDR3 DNA reads as TGTGCCAGCAGTTTAAGGCGGCGGCGGAACACTGAAGCTTTCTTT.

The gene calls are TRBV5-1 and TRBJ1-1; the D is unclear. CDR3 length: 13 amino acids. V was pared by 4 bases and J by 4 bases, with 11 bases between. Germline CDR1 reads SGHRS; CDR2 reads YFSETQ. Here the CDR3 DNA reads TGCGCCAGCAGCCTACAACAGAGCACTGAAGCTTTCTTT. Protein sequence: CASSLQQSTEAFF.

The rearrangement uses TRBV10-2 and TRBJ2-7, with TRBD1 matching 8 bases. J lost 0 bases, V lost 3 bases, and 4 bases had no gene match. Germline lookup yields CDR1 WSHSY and CDR2 SAAADI. The CDR3 is 15 residues long. The CDR3 is CASSERTGYSYEQYF. Here the CDR3 DNA reads TGCGCCAGCAGTGAAAGGACAGGGTACTCCTACGAGCAGTACTTC.

This clone has just a few counts. The chain carries TRBV7-2 and TRBJ2-5, with D maybe TRBD2 (6 bases). Trimming removed 5 bases at V and 4 bases at J, with 17 bases between. The CDR3 has 15 residues. The germline gives CDR1 SGHTA, CDR2 FQGNSA. CDR3 loop: CASSPARREGETQYF. The DNA for the CDR3 is TGTGCCAGCAGCCCTGCCCGGAGGGAAGGAGAGACCCAGTACTTC.